This is a list of T cell receptor beta chains from one sample in a study of blood T cell repertoires in COVID-19. Sequencing used immunoSEQ multiplex PCR; TCRdb keeps in-frame clones, though not all of them. The sample shows roughly 100,000 clones, 71% of them seen only once. The sequenced material came from peripheral blood. The receptor source for this set is a human donor with acute or convalescent COVID-19. The donor label of this sample is uncertain. CDR3s include the opening cysteine and the closing phenylalanine or tryptophan. D genes are given only for firm matches. Only part of the rows carry a size: once, few, many, or a class if the clone is expanded.

j_gene | abundance | v_gene | d_gene | CDR3nt | CDR3aa
TRBJ1-6 | . | TRBV6-1 | . | TGTGCCAGCAGTGAAGGCTGGGCATCACCCCTCCACTTT | CASSEGWASPLHF
TRBJ2-5 | . | TRBV6-6 | TRBD2 | TGTGCCAGCAGTCCGGGACTAGCGGGGGCCACGTACCAAGAGACCCAGTACTTC | CASSPGLAGATYQETQYF
TRBJ2-2 | . | TRBV7-2 | TRBD2 | TGTGCCAGCAGCTCCCTAGCGGGGGGCGGGGAGCTGTTTTTT | CASSSLAGGGELFF
TRBJ1-2 | . | TRBV6-5 | . | TGTGCCAGCAGATGGGAGTATGGCTACACCTTC | CASRWEYGYTF
TRBJ1-1 | few | TRBV3-1/TRBV3-2 | . | TGTGCCAGCAGCCACGGGGGGGTGAACACTGAAGCTTTCTTT | CASSHGGVNTEAFF
TRBJ1-2 | once | TRBV18 | . | TGTGCCAGCTCACCAGGGCTAGGGGAAGGCTACACCTTC | CASSPGLGEGYTF
TRBJ2-1 | . | TRBV11-2 | . | TGTGCCAGCAGCCCCTATCGGGGCAATGAGCAGTTCTTC | CASSPYRGNEQFF
TRBJ1-5 | few | TRBV5-8 | . | TGTGCCAGCAGCTTGGCACAAATTAATCAGCCCCAGCATTTT | CASSLAQINQPQHF
TRBJ1-5 | . | TRBV6-5 | . | TGTGCCAGCAACAGGGCCCCATGGCCCCAGCATTTT | CASNRAPWPQHF
TRBJ1-5 | . | TRBV2 | . | TGTGCCAGCGCGGGCCTTAGCAATCAGCCCCAGCATTTT | CASAGLSNQPQHF
TRBJ2-2 | . | TRBV6-5 | TRBD1 | TGTGCCAGCAACAGGGGCACCGGGGAGCTGTTTTTT | CASNRGTGELFF
TRBJ1-6 | . | TRBV24-1 | . | TGTGCCACCCGGTTTAGTCGAAGCTCCTATAATTCACCCCTCCACTTT | CATRFSRSSYNSPLHF
TRBJ1-6 | . | TRBV5-6 | TRBD1 | TGTGCCAGCAGCCTGCCACCCGGGACAGGCGCGACCCTCCACTTT | CASSLPPGTGATLHF
TRBJ1-2 | once | TRBV18 | TRBD1 | TGTGCCAGCTCACCATTGGGACAGGGGGGTTTGAACTATGGCTACACCTTC | CASSPLGQGGLNYGYTF
TRBJ2-3 | . | TRBV2 | . | TGTGCCAGCAGTGAATTCTCCACAGATACGCAGTATTTT | CASSEFSTDTQYF
TRBJ2-1 | . | TRBV2 | TRBD1 | TGTGCCACCGACGCCGGGACAGGGAGCGGTGAGCAGTTCTTC | CATDAGTGSGEQFF
TRBJ1-6 | . | TRBV2 | . | TGTGCCAGCAGCTACAGGGACAACTATAATTCACCCCTCCACTTT | CASSYRDNYNSPLHF
TRBJ1-5 | once | TRBV12-3/TRBV12-4 | . | TGTGCCAGCAGTTTAGGACTGAATCAGCCCCAGCATTTT | CASSLGLNQPQHF
TRBJ1-2 | . | TRBV28 | . | TGTGCCAGCAGTTCACCCGGACTCTATGGCTACACCTTC | CASSSPGLYGYTF
TRBJ1-3 | . | TRBV4-1 | . | TGCGCCAGCAGCCAAGATCGGGAGAGGCACTCTGGAAACACCATATATTTT | CASSQDRERHSGNTIYF
TRBJ2-3 | . | TRBV3-1/TRBV3-2 | . | TGTGCCAGCAGCCAAACGGCGGGCACAGATACGCAGTATTTT | CASSQTAGTDTQYF
TRBJ1-1 | . | TRBV21-1 | . | TGTGCCAGCAGGGGACAGGGGTGGGCTGAAGCTTTCTTT | CASRGQGWAEAFF
TRBJ1-5 | . | TRBV24-1 | . | TGTGCCACCAGTGATCGGGGTGGCAATCAGCCCCAGCATTTT | CATSDRGGNQPQHF
TRBJ2-2 | once | TRBV24-1 | . | TGTGCCACCAGTGATGCTAGGGGCGGGGACACCGGGGAGCTGTTTTTT | CATSDARGGDTGELFF
TRBJ2-1 | few | TRBV5-1 | . | TGCGCCAGCAGCTTGGGGGCCGAGAGCTCCTACAATGAGCAGTTCTTC | CASSLGAESSYNEQFF
TRBJ2-5 | . | TRBV10-2 | . | TGCGCCAGCAGAGGCGGGTTGGGTGGAGAGACCCAGTACTTC | CASRGGLGGETQYF
TRBJ2-2 | . | TRBV11-3 | . | TGTGCCAGCAGCTCCCCCCGGTCCCCCGGGGAGCTGTTTTTT | CASSSPRSPGELFF
TRBJ2-5 | once | TRBV11-2 | . | TGTGCCAGCACCCGGCGGGGAGGAAACCAAGAGACCCAGTACTTC | CASTRRGGNQETQYF
TRBJ1-2 | . | TRBV7-8 | TRBD1 | TGTGCCAGCAGCTTGCAACAGGGGAACTATGGCTACACCTTC | CASSLQQGNYGYTF